Each of the 2 T cell receptor beta chains below was sequenced from the same sample in a study of OX40 agonist ivuxolimab in advanced cancers. Produced via immunoSEQ multiplex PCR; TCRdb's table is partial and in-frame only. The sample comprises some 42,000 clones, roughly four fifths of which are singletons, and about 2.5% rests with the top ten. Sequencing was performed on CD4+ or CD8+ T cells sorted from blood, taken in a trial of the OX40 agonist ivuxolimab. Receptor source: an adult with an advanced solid tumor such as melanoma, head and neck, liver or kidney cancer.

J is TRBJ1-1 and V is TRBV27, with D possibly TRBD1 on 5 matching bases. The V and J ends lost 5 bases and 6 bases respectively, with 19 bases between them. Germline-derived CDR1 and CDR2 are MNHEY and SMNVEV (reference sequence). The CDR3 length is 15 residues. CDR3 nucleotides: TGTGCCAGCAGTCGGGGGACTCAGACGGGGTCTGAAGCTTTCTTT. This gives the protein CASSRGTQTGSEAFF.

J is TRBJ2-7 and V is TRBV7-2; D remains unclear. Germline assignment: CDR1 SGHTA and CDR2 FQGNSA. V was trimmed by 5 bases and J by 4 bases, leaving 6 bases between them. The CDR3 extends over 11 amino acids. The CDR3 loop reads CASSEYYEQYF. CDR3 in DNA: TGTGCCAGCAGCGAATATTACGAGCAGTACTTC.